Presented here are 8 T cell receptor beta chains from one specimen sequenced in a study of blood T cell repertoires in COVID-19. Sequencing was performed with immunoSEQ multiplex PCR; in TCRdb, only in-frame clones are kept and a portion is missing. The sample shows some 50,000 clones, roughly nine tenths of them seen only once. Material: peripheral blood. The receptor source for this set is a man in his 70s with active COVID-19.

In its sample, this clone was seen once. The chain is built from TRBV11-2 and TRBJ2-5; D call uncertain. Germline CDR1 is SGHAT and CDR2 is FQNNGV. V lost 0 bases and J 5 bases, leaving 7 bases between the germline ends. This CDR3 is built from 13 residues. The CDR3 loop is CASSLDYYETQYF. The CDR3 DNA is TGTGCCAGCAGCTTAGATTATTATGAGACCCAGTACTTC.

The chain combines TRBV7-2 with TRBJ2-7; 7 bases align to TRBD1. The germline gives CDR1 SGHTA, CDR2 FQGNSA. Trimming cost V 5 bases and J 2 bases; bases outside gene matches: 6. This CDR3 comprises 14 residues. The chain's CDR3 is CASSQRGPTYEQYF. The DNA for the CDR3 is TGTGCCAGCAGCCAAAGGGGGCCCACCTACGAGCAGTACTTC. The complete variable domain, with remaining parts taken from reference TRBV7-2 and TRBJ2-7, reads GAGVSQSPSNKVTEKGKDVELRCDPISGHTALYWYRQSLGQGLEFLIYFQGNSAPDKSGLPSDRFSAERTGGSVSTLTIQRTQQEDSAVYLCASSQRGPTYEQYFGPGTRLTVT.

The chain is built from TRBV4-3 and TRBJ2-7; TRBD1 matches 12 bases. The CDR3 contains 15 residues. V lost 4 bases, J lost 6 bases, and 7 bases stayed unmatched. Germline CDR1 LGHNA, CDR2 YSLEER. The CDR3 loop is CASSRGTGGPREQYF. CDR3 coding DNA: TGCGCCAGCAGCCGGGGGACAGGGGGCCCTCGCGAGCAGTACTTC.

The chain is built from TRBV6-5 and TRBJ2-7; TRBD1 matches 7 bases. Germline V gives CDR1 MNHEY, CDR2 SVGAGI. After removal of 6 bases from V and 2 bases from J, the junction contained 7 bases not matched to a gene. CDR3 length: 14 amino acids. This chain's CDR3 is CASSPRTGPYEQYF. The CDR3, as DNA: TGTGCCAGCAGCCCGAGGACAGGACCCTACGAGCAGTACTTC.

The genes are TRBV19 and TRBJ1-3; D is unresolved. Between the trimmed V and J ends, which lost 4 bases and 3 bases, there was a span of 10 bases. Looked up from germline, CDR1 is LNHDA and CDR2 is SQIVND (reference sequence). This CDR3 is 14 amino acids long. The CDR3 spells CASSNNWSGNTIYF. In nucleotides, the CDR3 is TGTGCCAGTAGTAATAACTGGAGTGGAAACACCATATATTTT. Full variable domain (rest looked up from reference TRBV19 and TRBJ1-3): DGGITQSPKYLFRKEGQNVTLSCEQNLNHDAMYWYRQDPGQGLRLIYYSQIVNDFQKGDIAEGYSVSREKKESFPLTVTSAQKNPTAFYLCASSNNWSGNTIYFGEGSWLTVV.

The CDR3, as DNA: TGTGCCATCAGGGACTCGCCAGGAAACACCATATATTTT. It yields the protein CAIRDSPGNTIYF. The chain recombines TRBV10-3 with TRBJ1-3; no clear D. This CDR3 contains 13 residues. CDR1 and CDR2 from the germline V gene are ENHRY and SYGVKD. With 6 bases removed from V and 4 bases from J, the gap between germline ends came to 10 bases.

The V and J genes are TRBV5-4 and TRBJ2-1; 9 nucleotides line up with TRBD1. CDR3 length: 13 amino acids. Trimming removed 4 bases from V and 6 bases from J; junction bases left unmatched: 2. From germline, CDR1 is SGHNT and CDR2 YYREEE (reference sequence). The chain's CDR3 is CASSTTGGNEQFF. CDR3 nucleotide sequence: TGTGCCAGCAGCACGACAGGGGGCAATGAGCAGTTCTTC.

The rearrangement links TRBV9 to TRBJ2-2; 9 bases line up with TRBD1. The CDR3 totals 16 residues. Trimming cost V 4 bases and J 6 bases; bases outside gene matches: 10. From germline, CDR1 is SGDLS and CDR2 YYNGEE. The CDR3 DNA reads TGTGCCAGCAGCCCCCGCGGGACAGGGCTGGCCGGGGAGCTGTTTTTT. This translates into CASSPRGTGLAGELFF.